This TCR beta chain was sequenced in a study of graft-versus-host responses after intestinal transplantation. Study details: After anti-thymocyte globulin induction, recipients took tacrolimus and steroids for three to four years. Study-level results: Analysis identified GvH clones in recipient marrow, with some appearing first in ileum or blood. In patients with graft-donor T cell macrochimerism, allograft graft-versus-host to host-versus-graft clonal ratios were high. Maximum circulating GvH clone levels tracked with early post-transplant HvG decreases.

The CDR3 is made up of 14 amino acids. J gave up 3 bases and V 0 bases, and 1 base lay outside the gene matches. This clone has only one observation. Antigen specificity is unknown. Using immunoSEQ multiplex PCR, the repertoire was profiled, and TCRdb retains in-frame clones only, with some absent. The sample has around 76,000 clones, approximately 94% seen once. The V and J genes are TRBV6-7 and TRBJ1-2; 7 positions agree with TRBD1. TRBV6-7 is assigned to the ORF class and has an uncertain function. The sequencing here drew on unstimulated CD8+ T cells sorted from spleen or lymph node cells, taken before intestinal transplant. This sequence originates from a human donor who received an intestinal transplant. CDR3: CASSYSGGHYGYTF. The CDR3 coding sequence is TGTGCCAGCAGTTACTCAGGGGGCCACTATGGCTACACCTTC.